These 4 T cell receptor beta chains came from one sample sequenced in a study of T-cell reconstitution after alpha-beta-depleted transplantation in children. Preparation of the TCRbeta library was carried out with unique molecular identifiers. TCRdb passed the PCR reads through MiXCR, listing each CDR3 protein once. The sample lists around 200,000 distinct CDR3 sequences; approximately 19% were seen once. The specimen comprised PBMCs, mostly from graft donor cells, sampled 360 days after TCRalphabeta/CD19-depleted stem cell transplant. The receptors derive from a male patient aged 2-10 years who had a stem cell transplant for acute lymphoblastic leukemia, so the T cells may come from the graft donor.

V gene TRBV5-6 combines with J gene TRBJ2-5; no firm D call. The CDR3 sequence is 14 residues long. V lost 0 bases to trimming and J lost 0 bases, with 6 bases between them. Germline CDR1 SGHDT, CDR2 YYEEEE. As DNA, the CDR3 is TGTGCCAGCAGCTTGGGACCAAACCAAGAGACCCAGTACTTC. Protein product: CASSLGPNQETQYF.

This clonotype was seen a few times. The J gene is TRBJ2-3, the V gene TRBV30, with D perhaps TRBD1 or TRBD2 (6 bases each). This CDR3 has 14 amino acids. Germline-derived CDR1 and CDR2 are GTSNPN and SVGIG (reference sequence). Trimming stripped 5 bases from V and 4 bases from J, with 16 bases between. Written as DNA, the CDR3 is TGTGCCTGGGAGGGAGCCGGGGGCCCAGATACGCAGTATTTT. Translation: CAWEGAGGPDTQYF.

The chain joins TRBV5-1 to TRBJ2-7; TRBD2 might be the D (6 bases). The CDR3 spans 16 residues. Germline CDR1 SGHRS, CDR2 YFSETQ. Deletions cut 2 bases from V and 0 bases from J, with 15 bases between. CDR3 amino acids: CASSFYRDLSSYEQYF. CDR3 sequence (DNA): TGCGCCAGCAGCTTCTACCGGGACTTGTCCTCCTACGAGCAGTACTTC.

V gene TRBV4-1 combines with J gene TRBJ2-2; D perhaps matches TRBD2 (6 bases). Germline lookup yields CDR1 MGHRA and CDR2 YSYEKL. Trimming removed 4 bases from V and 1 base from J, with 25 bases in between. The CDR3 totals 20 residues. The CDR3 sequence: CASSPKSFFWRGRNTGELFF. The CDR3 DNA reads TGCGCCAGCAGCCCTAAGAGTTTCTTCTGGAGGGGACGGAACACCGGGGAGCTGTTTTTT.